The clone carrying this TCR beta chain appeared a single time. In the original workflow: Reference gene primers were amplified, and this amplification served to estimate nucleated cell counts. The data were produced by immunoSEQ multiplex PCR, yet TCRdb's version contains in-frame clones alone and is incomplete. That table gives V, J and clone size, and the DNA gave D and trimming. The sample gives about 68,000 clones, roughly nine tenths of which show up once; about 3% is in the top ten. This sample was included in a study of blood T cell repertoires in COVID-19. CDR1 and CDR2 (germline): ENHRY, SYGVKD. V trimming: 2 bases; J trimming: 7 bases; junction bases outside the gene matches: 4. This CDR3 is 14 amino acids long.

Material: peripheral blood. V gene TRBV10-3 combines with J gene TRBJ2-1; 8 bases agree with TRBD2. The TCR was taken from a woman between 45 and 65 years old with COVID-19, enrolled during active disease. In nucleotides, the CDR3 is TGTGCCATCAGTGAGGCGGGAGGAAGGAATGAGCAGTTCTTC. Translating gives CAISEAGGRNEQFF.